One sample yielded the 26 T cell receptor beta chains listed below, sequenced in a study of CD8+ T cells in alopecia areata. Extracted from the samples, RNA was reverse transcribed into cDNA to serve as the sequencing template. The protocol was immunoSEQ multiplex PCR, while the TCRdb copy is restricted to in-frame clones and leaves out a portion. The data hold more than 90,000 clones, with less than 45% observed a single time. Specimen: CD4+ T cells sorted from blood. The receptors were gathered from a human donor with alopecia areata.

This clone was seen a few times. This rearrangement joins TRBV29-1 to TRBJ2-3; a weak D match, TRBD1 (5 bases). Germline V gene sequence: CDR1 SQVTM, CDR2 ANQGSEA. The CDR3 is made up of 14 amino acids. The V end lost 8 bases, the J end lost 2 bases, and 17 bases lay between the germline ends. The CDR3, as DNA: TGCAGCCACCTGCAGGGCCCTACCACAGATACGCAGTATTTT. It is translated as CSHLQGPTTDTQYF.

The chain employs TRBV30 and TRBJ2-1; tentatively, D is TRBD1 (6 bases). Germline values: CDR1 GTSNPN, CDR2 SVGIG (reference sequence). V was cut by 8 bases and J by 6 bases, with 11 bases left in between. The CDR3 consists of 11 residues. CDR3 amino acids: CAREGGNEQFF. In DNA form, the CDR3 reads TGTGCCCGGGAAGGGGGCAATGAGCAGTTCTTC.

The chain's CDR3 is CSQRGSGGLMDTQYF. The CDR3 nucleotides are TGCAGCCAAAGGGGCAGCGGGGGTCTTATGGATACGCAGTATTTT. This rearrangement joins TRBV29-1 to TRBJ2-3; 8 bases are a match to TRBD2. Germline V lookup: CDR1 SQVTM, CDR2 ANQGSEA. There are 15 residues in the CDR3. V shed 8 bases, J shed 6 bases, and the junction held 16 bases outside the gene matches.

J is TRBJ1-4 and V is TRBV4-2; 8 bases line up with TRBD1. CDR1 and CDR2 from the germline V gene are LGHNA and YNFKEQ. Trimming took 0 bases from V and 8 from J; bases not matched to a gene: 5. CDR3 length equals 15 residues. The CDR3 DNA follows: TGTGCCAGCAGCCAAGATCGGACAGGGAGGGAAAAACTGTTTTTT. Its translation: CASSQDRTGREKLFF.

This chain joins TRBV29-1 and TRBJ2-6; TRBD1 matches at 7 bases. V was pared by 5 bases and J by 0 bases, with 10 bases of the junction left unmatched. Per the germline V gene, CDR1 is SQVTM and CDR2 is ANQGSEA. The CDR3 length is 17 residues. The CDR3 sequence: CSVSRGQLRSGANVLTF. CDR3 DNA: TGCAGCGTTTCGAGGGGGCAGCTTCGCTCTGGGGCCAACGTCCTGACTTTC.

J is TRBJ2-3 and V is TRBV4-2, with 13 bases that match TRBD2. Trimming removed 8 bases from V and 4 bases from J; junction bases left unmatched: 9. The CDR3 loop spans 16 amino acids. Per germline, CDR1 LGHNA and CDR2 YNFKEQ. The CDR3 is CASGRTSGSSSDTQYF. The CDR3 DNA follows: TGTGCCAGCGGACGGACTAGCGGGAGTTCATCAGATACGCAGTATTTT.

This clone has a handful of counts. The V call is TRBV7-2, the J call TRBJ1-1, with 10 nucleotides matching TRBD1. This CDR3 region has 13 residues. V was pared by 5 bases and J by 11 bases, with 8 bases of the junction left unmatched. Looked up from germline, CDR1 is SGHTA and CDR2 is FQGNSA. Written as DNA, the CDR3 is TGTGCCAGCAGCCTTGGACAGGGGGAGACGGCTTTCTTT. Translation: CASSLGQGETAFF.

This clone was detected many times. V usage is TRBV28 and J usage is TRBJ2-2; tentatively, D is TRBD1 (5 bases). The CDR3 consists of 16 residues. Germline CDR1 reads MDHEN; CDR2 reads SYDVKM. Trimming cost V 4 bases and J 4 bases, with 16 bases left between them. CDR3 DNA: TGTGCCAGCAGTTCTCCCCGACAGCACCTCACCGGGGAGCTGTTTTTT. It encodes CASSSPRQHLTGELFF.

The chain links TRBV25-1 to TRBJ1-3; D ambiguous. The germline gives CDR1 MGHDK, CDR2 SYGVNS. V was pared by 0 bases and J by 1 base, with 7 bases between. The CDR3 has 15 residues. In DNA form, the CDR3 reads TGTGCCAGCAGTGAATATCGAGGGTCTGGAAACACCATATATTTT. As protein: CASSEYRGSGNTIYF.

V gene TRBV10-3 combines with J gene TRBJ2-3; D perhaps matches TRBD2 (6 bases). Per germline, CDR1 ENHRY and CDR2 SYGVKD. Trimming stripped 4 bases from V and 7 bases from J, with 12 bases between. CDR3 length equals 13 residues. The CDR3 DNA follows: TGTGCCATCAGTGCAGCAGGAGGGAATACGCAGTATTTT. It encodes CAISAAGGNTQYF.

This chain joins TRBV30 and TRBJ1-3; no reliable D call. This CDR3 region has 15 residues. Germline-derived CDR1 and CDR2 are GTSNPN and SVGIG (reference sequence). Trimming took 4 bases from V and 0 from J, leaving 13 bases between them. The CDR3 is CAWTRGRSSGNTIYF. CDR3 bases: TGTGCCTGGACCCGTGGACGGAGCTCTGGAAACACCATATATTTT.

This clone was seen a handful of times. J is TRBJ1-2 and V is TRBV29-1; D unclear. The V end lost 0 bases, the J end lost 4 bases, and 15 bases lay between the germline ends. Germline CDR1 SQVTM, CDR2 ANQGSEA. CDR3 length: 15 amino acids. The CDR3 loop is CSVEERGMSGYGYTF. The CDR3 DNA sequence: TGCAGCGTTGAAGAACGAGGGATGAGTGGCTATGGCTACACCTTC. Full variable domain (rest looked up from reference TRBV29-1 and TRBJ1-2): SAVISQKPSRDICQRGTSLTIQCQVDSQVTMMFWYRQQPGQSLTLIATANQGSEATYESGFVIDKFPISRPNLTFSTLTVSNMSPEDSSIYLCSVEERGMSGYGYTFGSGTRLTVV.

J is TRBJ2-7 and V is TRBV4-2, with 7 bases matching TRBD2. The germline CDR1 and CDR2 sequences are LGHNA and YNFKEQ. The CDR3 extends over 15 amino acids. J gave up 3 bases and V 1 base, and 6 bases lay outside the gene matches. CDR3 amino acids: CASSQVAAGNYEQYF. Here the CDR3 DNA reads TGTGCCAGCAGCCAAGTAGCAGCGGGAAACTACGAGCAGTACTTC.

The sample holds a few counts of this clone. This chain connects TRBV29-1 to TRBJ1-1, with 9 bases that match TRBD1. The CDR3 has 10 amino acids. The trim removed 7 bases at V and 10 bases at J, leaving 4 bases unmatched. Per germline, CDR1 SQVTM and CDR2 ANQGSEA. The CDR3 DNA is TGCAGCGCCGGGGACAGGGCAGCTTTCTTT. Residues: CSAGDRAAFF.

This sequence joins TRBV7-3 and TRBJ2-5, with 10 bases identical to TRBD2. The CDR3 loop spans 16 amino acids. The trim removed 2 bases at V and 1 base at J, leaving 4 bases unmatched. CDR1 and CDR2 (germline): SGHTA, FQGTGA. The CDR3 nucleotides are TGTGCCAGCAGCTTAGGAGTAGCGGGGGGCCAAGAGACCCAGTACTTC. It translates to CASSLGVAGGQETQYF.

The chain uses TRBV19 and TRBJ2-1; D is unresolved. In germline, CDR1 is LNHDA, CDR2 SQIVND (reference sequence). The CDR3 is 13 amino acids. Trimming took off 5 bases at V and 8 bases at J, with 13 bases between the two ends. CDR3 loop: CASSYPYGDEQFF. As DNA, the CDR3 is TGTGCCAGTAGTTACCCATACGGCGATGAGCAGTTCTTC.

V usage is TRBV4-3 and J usage is TRBJ1-4; 8 nucleotides agree with TRBD1. The CDR3 is 16 residues long. With V trimmed by 2 bases and J by 6 bases, 8 bases remained unmatched. In germline, CDR1 is LGHNA, CDR2 YSLEER. CDR3 region: CASSQPTRGRYEKLFF. Here the CDR3 DNA reads TGCGCCAGCAGCCAACCAACCAGGGGGCGGTATGAAAAACTGTTTTTT.

This rearrangement joins TRBV29-1 to TRBJ1-5; TRBD1 matches at 7 bases. CDR1 and CDR2 from the germline V gene are SQVTM and ANQGSEA. CDR3 length equals 13 residues. Trimming at V came to 6 bases and at J to 7 bases, leaving 9 bases not matched to a gene. As DNA, the CDR3 is TGCAGCGTCGCGACAGGGATTGACCAGCCCCAGCATTTT. Encoded protein: CSVATGIDQPQHF.

This clone was counted a single time. V is TRBV4-1 and J is TRBJ2-7; no clear D. The V end was cut by 0 bases, the J end by 3 bases, with 12 bases between. Germline V gene sequence: CDR1 MGHRA, CDR2 YSYEKL. The CDR3 loop spans 15 amino acids. The CDR3: CASSQEGQPHYEQYF. The CDR3, as DNA: TGCGCCAGCAGCCAAGAGGGCCAGCCCCACTACGAGCAGTACTTC.

J is TRBJ1-4 and V is TRBV2; no firm D call. Per germline, CDR1 SNHLY and CDR2 FYNNEI. The CDR3 has 12 residues. Written as DNA, the CDR3 is TGTGCGTCGGCTTCAACTAATGAAAAACTGTTTTTT. Residues: CASASTNEKLFF. Full variable domain (outside the CDR3, taken from reference TRBV2 and TRBJ1-4): EPEVTQTPSHQVTQMGQEVILRCVPISNHLYFYWYRQILGQKVEFLVSFYNNEISEKSEIFDDQFSVERPDGSNFTLKIRSTKLEDSAMYFCASASTNEKLFFGSGTQLSVL.

The chain combines TRBV7-2 with TRBJ1-2; 8 nucleotides agree with TRBD1. Looked up from germline, CDR1 is SGHTA and CDR2 is FQGNSA. The CDR3 covers 14 residues. V dropped 1 base and J dropped 8; count of bases not matched to a gene: 6. The CDR3 coding sequence is TGTGCCAGCAGCTTAGTGCAGGGGGCGCGGGGCTACACCTTC. Its protein is CASSLVQGARGYTF.

The chain is built from TRBV5-1 and TRBJ2-2; perhaps TRBD2 as D (6 bases). The CDR3 contains 15 residues. CDR1 and CDR2 from the germline V gene are SGHRS and YFSETQ. V was cut by 4 bases and J by 2 bases, with 12 bases left in between. In DNA form, the CDR3 reads TGCGCCAGCAGCCAAAGCGGGCCTAACACCGGGGAGCTGTTTTTT. It codes for CASSQSGPNTGELFF.

The chain joins TRBV7-8 to TRBJ2-3; D perhaps matches TRBD2 (6 bases). Germline V lookup: CDR1 SGHVS, CDR2 FQNEAQ. The CDR3 is 15 residues long. Trimming shortened V by 0 bases and J by 5 bases, and 12 bases separated the two germline ends. In DNA, the CDR3 is TGTGCCAGCAGCTTAGCTTGGAGGGGTAAAGATACGCAGTATTTT. Amino acids: CASSLAWRGKDTQYF.

The chain uses TRBV20-1 and TRBJ2-4, with 8 bases that match TRBD2. The germline CDR1 and CDR2 sequences are DFQATT and SNEGSKA (reference sequence). V lost 5 bases, J lost 9 bases, and 3 bases stayed unmatched. The CDR3 consists of 11 residues. CDR3 in amino acids: CSAFRGGIQYF. CDR3 in DNA: TGCAGTGCTTTCCGGGGGGGCATTCAGTACTTC.

The CDR3 spells CASSPGRGYTF. The CDR3 nucleotides read TGTGCCAGCAGTCCGGGTCGTGGCTACACCTTC. The chain uses TRBV6-5 and TRBJ1-2; D ambiguous. With 5 bases removed from V and 7 bases from J, the gap between germline ends came to 8 bases. This CDR3 is built from 11 residues. CDR1 is MNHEY and CDR2 is SVGAGI in the germline V gene.

The rearrangement uses TRBV9 and TRBJ2-5; 7 positions agree with TRBD2. The V gene end was trimmed by 0 bases and the J gene end by 5 bases; junction bases not matched to a gene: 4. The CDR3 sequence is 14 residues long. Germline assignment: CDR1 SGDLS and CDR2 YYNGEE. The CDR3 loop is CASSVAAGAETQYF. The CDR3 region has the DNA TGTGCCAGCAGCGTAGCTGCGGGAGCCGAGACCCAGTACTTC.